This T cell receptor beta chain originates from a study of OX40 agonist ivuxolimab in advanced cancers. Study details: Three patients showed partial responses: one hepatocellular carcinoma and two cutaneous melanoma cases.

Measured with immunoSEQ multiplex PCR; TCRdb has only the in-frame clones, and not every one. The sample records about 46,000 clones, 70% to 85% being singletons. This CDR3 is built from 14 residues. The V and J ends lost 5 bases and 6 bases, in that order; junction bases with no gene match: 7. Per germline, CDR1 MNHEY and CDR2 SVGAGI. On this clone itself: The antigen is unknown.

Study observations and caveats: CD8+ T cells showed, on average, more clonal expansion than CD4+ cells.

The specimen comprised CD4+ or CD8+ T cells sorted from blood, sampled in a trial of the OX40 agonist ivuxolimab. The V call is TRBV6-5, the J call TRBJ2-1, with 7 positions matching TRBD2. This receptor was taken from an adult with an advanced solid tumor such as melanoma, head and neck, liver or kidney cancer. The CDR3 here is CASSTGLVVNEQFF. CDR3 DNA sequence: TGTGCCAGCAGTACAGGACTAGTAGTCAATGAGCAGTTCTTC.